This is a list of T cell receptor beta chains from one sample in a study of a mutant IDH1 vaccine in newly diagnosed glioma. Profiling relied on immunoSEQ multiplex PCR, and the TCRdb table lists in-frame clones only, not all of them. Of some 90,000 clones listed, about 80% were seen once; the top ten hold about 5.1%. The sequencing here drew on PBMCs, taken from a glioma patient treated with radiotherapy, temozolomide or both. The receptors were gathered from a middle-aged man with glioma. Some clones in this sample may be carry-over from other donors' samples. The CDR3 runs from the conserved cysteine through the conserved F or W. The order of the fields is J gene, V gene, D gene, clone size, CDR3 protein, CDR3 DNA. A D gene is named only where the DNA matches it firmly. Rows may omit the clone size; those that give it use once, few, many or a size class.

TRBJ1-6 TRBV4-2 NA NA CASSQTRTGNSPLHF TGTGCCAGCAGCCAAACCCGGACTGGAAATTCACCCCTCCACTTT
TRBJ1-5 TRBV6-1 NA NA CASRKTGKYNQPQHF TGTGCCAGCAGGAAGACAGGAAAATACAATCAGCCCCAGCATTTT
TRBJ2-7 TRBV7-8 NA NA CASSPPSYEQYF TGTGCCAGCAGCCCCCCCTCCTACGAGCAGTACTTC
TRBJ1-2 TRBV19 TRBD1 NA CASGDRAYGYTF TGTGCCAGTGGGGACAGGGCTTATGGCTACACCTTC
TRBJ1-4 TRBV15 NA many CATSRGGSNPEKLFF TGTGCCACCAGCAGAGGGGGTTCCAACCCTGAAAAACTGTTTTTT
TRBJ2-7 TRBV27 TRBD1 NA CASCPTGKGPYEQYF TGTGCCAGCTGCCCGACAGGGAAGGGCCCCTACGAGCAGTACTTC
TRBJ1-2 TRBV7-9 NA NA CASSLESAGYTF TGTGCCAGCAGCTTAGAGTCAGCTGGCTACACCTTC
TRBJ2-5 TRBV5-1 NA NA CASSPSDVHETQYF TGCGCCAGCAGCCCGTCGGATGTTCATGAGACCCAGTACTTC
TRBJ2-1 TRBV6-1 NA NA CASCRAPYNEQFF TGTGCCAGCTGCCGGGCCCCCTACAATGAGCAGTTCTTC
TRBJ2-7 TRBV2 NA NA CASTLRWLVSMEQYF TGTGCCAGCACCCTTCGATGGCTAGTAAGTATGGAGCAGTACTTC
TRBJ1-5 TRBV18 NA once CASSPPEGNQPQHF TGTGCCAGCTCACCCCCCGAGGGCAATCAGCCCCAGCATTTT
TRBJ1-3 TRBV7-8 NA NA CASSLGAAYSGNTIYF TGTGCCAGCAGCTTAGGGGCGGCGTACTCTGGAAACACCATATATTTT
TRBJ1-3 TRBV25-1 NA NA CASSEGPYPGTIYF TGTGCCAGCAGTGAAGGCCCCTACCCAGGCACCATATATTTT
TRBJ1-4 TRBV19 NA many CASSFNSGGNEKLFF TGTGCCAGTAGTTTCAACAGCGGCGGGAATGAAAAACTGTTTTTT
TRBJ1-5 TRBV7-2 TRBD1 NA CASSLLWTGDQPQHF TGTGCCAGCAGCTTACTTTGGACAGGGGATCAGCCCCAGCATTTT
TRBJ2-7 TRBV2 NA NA CASSGQAYEQYF TGTGCCAGCAGTGGACAGGCCTACGAGCAGTACTTC
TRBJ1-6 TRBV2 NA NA CASSERGASNSPLHF TGTGCCAGCAGTGAAAGGGGGGCCTCAAATTCACCCCTCCACTTT
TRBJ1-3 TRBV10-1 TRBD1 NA CASSERTGSGNTIYF TGCGCCAGCAGTGAGCGGACAGGTTCTGGAAACACCATATATTTT
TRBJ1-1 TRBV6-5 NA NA CASSYRGSAFF TGTGCCAGCAGTTATAGGGGTAGCGCTTTCTTT
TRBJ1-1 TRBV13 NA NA CASSAGTLNTEAFF TGTGCCAGCAGCGCCGGGACATTGAACACTGAAGCTTTCTTT
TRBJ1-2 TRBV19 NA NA CASSIRTYGWVYTF TGTGCCAGTAGTATCCGAACCTACGGGTGGGTCTACACCTTC
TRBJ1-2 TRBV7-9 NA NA CASSPGLERFGYGYTF TGTGCCAGCAGCCCTGGACTGGAGCGATTTGGGTATGGCTACACCTTC
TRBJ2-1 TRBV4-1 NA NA CASSQVDSTDNEQFF TGCGCCAGCAGCCAAGTCGACAGTACAGACAATGAGCAGTTCTTC
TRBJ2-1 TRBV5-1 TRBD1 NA CASRSPGQGNNEQFF TGCGCCAGCAGATCTCCGGGACAGGGCAACAATGAGCAGTTCTTC
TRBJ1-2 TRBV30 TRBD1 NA CAWGQGGFYGYTF TGTGCCTGGGGACAGGGAGGATTCTATGGCTACACCTTC
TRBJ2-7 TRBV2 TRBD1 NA CASNSGQGPYEQYF TGTGCCAGCAACTCCGGACAGGGGCCCTACGAGCAGTACTTC
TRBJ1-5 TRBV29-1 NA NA CSVFGGTGQPQHF TGCAGCGTTTTCGGAGGGACGGGTCAGCCCCAGCATTTT
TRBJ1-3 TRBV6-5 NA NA CASSYDRLAGNTIYF TGTGCCAGCAGTTACGACAGGCTAGCTGGAAACACCATATATTTT
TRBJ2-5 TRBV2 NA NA CATTALTLQETQYF TGTGCCACCACAGCCCTAACCCTCCAAGAGACCCAGTACTTC
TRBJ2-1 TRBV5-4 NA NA CASSLAGSHNEQFF TGTGCCAGCAGCTTGGCCGGCAGTCACAATGAGCAGTTCTTC
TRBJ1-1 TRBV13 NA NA CASSFQAGGTEAFF TGTGCCAGCAGCTTTCAGGCGGGTGGCACTGAAGCTTTCTTT
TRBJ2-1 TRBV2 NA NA CASPGRFSYNEQFF TGTGCCAGCCCTGGCAGGTTCTCCTACAATGAGCAGTTCTTC
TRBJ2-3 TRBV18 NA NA CASSLGRQLVGADTQYF TGTGCCAGCTCACTGGGGCGACAACTAGTGGGGGCAGATACGCAGTATTTT
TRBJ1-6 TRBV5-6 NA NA CASSLDVGQINSPLHF TGTGCCAGCAGCTTGGATGTTGGGCAGATTAATTCACCCCTCCACTTT
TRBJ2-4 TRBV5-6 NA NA CASSLGGTGNIQYF TGTGCCAGCAGCTTGGGTGGTACTGGGAACATTCAGTACTTC
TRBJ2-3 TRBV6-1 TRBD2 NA CASSGAGTSGGYTQYF TGTGCCAGCAGTGGAGCCGGGACTAGCGGGGGGTATACGCAGTATTTT
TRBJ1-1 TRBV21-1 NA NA CASSKGEDNAEAFF TGTGCCAGCAGCAAAGGAGAGGATAACGCTGAAGCTTTCTTT
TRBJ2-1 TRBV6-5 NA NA CASRYSNEQFF TGTGCCAGCAGGTATAGCAATGAGCAGTTCTTC
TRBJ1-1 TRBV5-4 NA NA CASRLDPDSATEAFF TGTGCCAGCAGACTGGATCCCGACAGTGCCACTGAAGCTTTCTTT
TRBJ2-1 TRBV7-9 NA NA CASSFTGDPHEQFF TGTGCCAGCAGCTTCACGGGTGACCCACATGAGCAGTTCTTC
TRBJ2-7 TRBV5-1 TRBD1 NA CASSLEWTGLREQYF TGCGCCAGCAGCTTGGAGTGGACAGGGTTACGAGAGCAGTACTTC
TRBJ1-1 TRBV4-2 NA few CASSQGTGKVTEAFF TGTGCCAGCAGCCAAGGAACAGGGAAGGTCACTGAAGCTTTCTTT
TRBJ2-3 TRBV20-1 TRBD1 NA CSADRADTQYF TGCAGTGCTGACAGGGCAGATACGCAGTATTTT